What follows are 2 T cell receptor beta chains derived from one specimen sequenced in a study of OX40 agonist ivuxolimab in advanced cancers. Library preparation was by the immunoSEQ multiplex PCR assay. The table was pulled from immuneACCESS by TCRdb, which kept in-frame rearrangements only. Such tables lose some clones; where checked, under half of the loss comes from unresolved V genes, and the rest has no known cause. For this sample there are tens of thousands of clones; approximately 79% appear just once. Clones ranked in the top ten supply under 2% of the sample. The sequencing used CD4+ or CD8+ T cells sorted from blood, collected in a trial of the OX40 agonist ivuxolimab. The receptor source for this set is an adult with an advanced solid tumor such as melanoma, head and neck, liver or kidney cancer.

This clone was detected only once. The gene calls are TRBV9 and TRBJ2-4, with a weak D call TRBD2 (5 bases). The CDR3 is 13 amino acids. Germline V gene sequence: CDR1 SGDLS, CDR2 YYNGEE. The ends were cut back, 2 bases at V and 8 bases at J, with 11 bases in the middle. This chain's CDR3 is CASSVDQADIQYF. The CDR3 nucleotides are TGTGCCAGCAGCGTTGACCAAGCGGACATTCAGTACTTC.

This clone was seen just once. The gene calls are TRBV5-4 and TRBJ1-6, with D possibly being TRBD1 (5 bases). The CDR3 totals 16 residues. V lost 3 bases and J lost 3, with 13 bases in between. Germline V gene data show CDR1 as SGHNT and CDR2 as YYREEE (reference sequence). The CDR3 here is CASSSGQEHYNSPLHF. The CDR3 DNA follows: TGTGCCAGCAGCTCAGGACAAGAACACTATAATTCACCCCTCCACTTT. Full variable domain (rest looked up from reference TRBV5-4 and TRBJ1-6): ETGVTQSPTHLIKTRGQQVTLRCSSQSGHNTVSWYQQALGQGPQFIFQYYREEENGRGNFPPRFSGLQFPNYSSELNVNALELDDSALYLCASSSGQEHYNSPLHFGNGTRLTVT.